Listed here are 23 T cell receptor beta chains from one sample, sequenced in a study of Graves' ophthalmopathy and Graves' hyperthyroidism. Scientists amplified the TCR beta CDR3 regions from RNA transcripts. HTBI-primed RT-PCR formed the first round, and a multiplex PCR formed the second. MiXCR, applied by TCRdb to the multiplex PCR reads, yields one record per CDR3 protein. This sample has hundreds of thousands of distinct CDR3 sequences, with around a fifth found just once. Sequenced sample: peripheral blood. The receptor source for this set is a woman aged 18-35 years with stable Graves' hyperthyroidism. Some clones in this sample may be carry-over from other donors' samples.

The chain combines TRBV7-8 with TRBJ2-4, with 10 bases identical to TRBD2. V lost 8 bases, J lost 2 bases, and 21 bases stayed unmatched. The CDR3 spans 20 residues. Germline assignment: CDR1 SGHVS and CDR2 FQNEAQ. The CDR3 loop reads CASGAGSEREGRGTKNIQYF. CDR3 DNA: TGTGCCAGCGGAGCCGGGTCCGAGCGGGAGGGCCGGGGGACCAAAAACATTCAGTACTTC.

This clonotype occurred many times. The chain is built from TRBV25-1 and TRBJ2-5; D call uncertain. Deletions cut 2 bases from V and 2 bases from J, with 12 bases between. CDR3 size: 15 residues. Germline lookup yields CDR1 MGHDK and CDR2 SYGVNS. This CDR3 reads CASSESPGRQETQYF. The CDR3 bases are TGTGCCAGCAGTGAAAGCCCTGGACGGCAAGAGACCCAGTACTTC.

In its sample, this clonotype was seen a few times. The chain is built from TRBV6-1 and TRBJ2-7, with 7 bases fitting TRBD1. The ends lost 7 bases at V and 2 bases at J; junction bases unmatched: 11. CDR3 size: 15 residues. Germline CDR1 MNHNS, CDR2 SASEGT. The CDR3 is CASTEAPTGTYEQYF. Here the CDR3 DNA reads TGTGCCAGCACCGAAGCCCCGACAGGGACCTACGAGCAGTACTTC.

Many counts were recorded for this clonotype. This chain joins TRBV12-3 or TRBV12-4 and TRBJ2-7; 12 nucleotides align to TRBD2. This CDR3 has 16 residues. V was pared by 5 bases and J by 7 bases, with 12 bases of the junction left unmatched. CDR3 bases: TGTGCCAGCAGTCCTAGCGGGAGGGCCGGGGTAGGGGAGCAGTACTTC. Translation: CASSPSGRAGVGEQYF.

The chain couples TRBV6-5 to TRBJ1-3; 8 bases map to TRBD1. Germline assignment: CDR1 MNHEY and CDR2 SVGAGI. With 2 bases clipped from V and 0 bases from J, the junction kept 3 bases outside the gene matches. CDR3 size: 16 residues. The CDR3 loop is CASSYNTGGSGNTIYF. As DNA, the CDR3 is TGTGCCAGCAGTTACAACACAGGGGGCTCTGGAAACACCATATATTTT.

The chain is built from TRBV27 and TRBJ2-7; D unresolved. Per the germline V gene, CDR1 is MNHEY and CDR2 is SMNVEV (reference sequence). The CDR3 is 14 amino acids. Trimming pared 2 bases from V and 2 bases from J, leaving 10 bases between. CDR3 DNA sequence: TGTGCCAGCAGTTTAAGAGGCAAAACCTACGAGCAGTACTTC. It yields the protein CASSLRGKTYEQYF.

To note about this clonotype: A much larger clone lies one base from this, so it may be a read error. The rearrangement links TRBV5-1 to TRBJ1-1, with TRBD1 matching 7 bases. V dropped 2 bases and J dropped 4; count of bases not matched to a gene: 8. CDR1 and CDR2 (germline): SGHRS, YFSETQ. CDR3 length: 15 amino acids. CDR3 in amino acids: CASSFLPGQITEAFF. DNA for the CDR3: TGCGCCAGCAGCTTTCTTCCGGGACAGATCACTGAAGCTTTCTTT. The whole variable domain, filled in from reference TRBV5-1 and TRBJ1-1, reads KAGVTQTPRYLIKTRGQQVTLSCSPISGHRSVSWYQQTPGQGLQFLFEYFSETQRNKGNFPGRFSGRQFSNSRSEMNVSTLELGDSALYLCASSFLPGQITEAFFGQGTRLTVV.

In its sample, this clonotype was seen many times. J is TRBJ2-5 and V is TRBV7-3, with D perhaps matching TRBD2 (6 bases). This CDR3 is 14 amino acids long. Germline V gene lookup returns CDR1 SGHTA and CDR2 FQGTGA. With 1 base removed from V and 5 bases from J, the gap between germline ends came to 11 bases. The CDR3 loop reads CASSLSTRGETQYF. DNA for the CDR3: TGTGCCAGCAGCTTAAGCACCCGGGGGGAGACCCAGTACTTC.

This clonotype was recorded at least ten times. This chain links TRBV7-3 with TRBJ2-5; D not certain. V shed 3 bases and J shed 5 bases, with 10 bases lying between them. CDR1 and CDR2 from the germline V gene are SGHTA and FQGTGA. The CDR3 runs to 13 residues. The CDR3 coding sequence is TGTGCCAGCAGCTTTGGAGTTTTGGAGACCCAGTACTTC. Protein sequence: CASSFGVLETQYF.

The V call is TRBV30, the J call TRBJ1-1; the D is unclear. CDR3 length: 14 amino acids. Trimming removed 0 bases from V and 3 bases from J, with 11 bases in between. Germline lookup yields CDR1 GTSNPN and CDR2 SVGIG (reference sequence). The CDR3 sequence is CAWSVRVTDTEAFF. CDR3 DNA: TGTGCCTGGAGTGTACGGGTAACGGACACTGAAGCTTTCTTT.

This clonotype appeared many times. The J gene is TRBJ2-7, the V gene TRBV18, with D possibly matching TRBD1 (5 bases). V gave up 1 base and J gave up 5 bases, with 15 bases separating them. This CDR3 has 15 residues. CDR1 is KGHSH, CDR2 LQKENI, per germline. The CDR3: CASSPRIAGLDEQYF. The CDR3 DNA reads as TGTGCCAGCTCACCACGGATAGCAGGGTTGGACGAGCAGTACTTC. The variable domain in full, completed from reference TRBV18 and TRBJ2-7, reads NAGVMQNPRHLVRRRGQEARLRCSPMKGHSHVYWYRQLPEEGLKFMVYLQKENIIDESGMPKERFSAEFPKEGPSILRIQQVVRGDSAAYFCASSPRIAGLDEQYFGPGTRLTVT.

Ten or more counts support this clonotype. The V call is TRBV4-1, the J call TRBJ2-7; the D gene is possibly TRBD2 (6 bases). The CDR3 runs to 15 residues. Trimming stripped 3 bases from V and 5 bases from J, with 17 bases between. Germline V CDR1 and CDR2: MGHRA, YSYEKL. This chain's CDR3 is CASSQTGTPFDEQYF. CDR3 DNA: TGCGCCAGCAGCCAGACCGGGACTCCATTCGACGAGCAGTACTTC.

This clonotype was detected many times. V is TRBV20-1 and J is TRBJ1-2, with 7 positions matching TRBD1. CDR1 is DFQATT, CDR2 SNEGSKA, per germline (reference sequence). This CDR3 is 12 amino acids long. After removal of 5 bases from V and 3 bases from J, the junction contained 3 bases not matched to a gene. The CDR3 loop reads CSAGQADYGYTF. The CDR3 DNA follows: TGCAGTGCTGGACAGGCCGACTATGGCTACACCTTC.

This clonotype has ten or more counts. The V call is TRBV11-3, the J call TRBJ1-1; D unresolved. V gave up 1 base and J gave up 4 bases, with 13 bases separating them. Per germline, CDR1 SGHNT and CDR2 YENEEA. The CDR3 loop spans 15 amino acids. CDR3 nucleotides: TGTGCCAGCAGCTTAGGTCCCGGGTTGGGCACTGAAGCTTTCTTT. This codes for CASSLGPGLGTEAFF.

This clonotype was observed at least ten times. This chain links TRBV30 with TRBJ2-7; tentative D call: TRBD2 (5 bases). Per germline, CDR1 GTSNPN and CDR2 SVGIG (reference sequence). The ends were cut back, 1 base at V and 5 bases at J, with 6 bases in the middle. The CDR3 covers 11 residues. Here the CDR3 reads CAWSGGNEQYF. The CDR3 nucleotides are TGTGCCTGGAGTGGAGGGAACGAGCAGTACTTC.

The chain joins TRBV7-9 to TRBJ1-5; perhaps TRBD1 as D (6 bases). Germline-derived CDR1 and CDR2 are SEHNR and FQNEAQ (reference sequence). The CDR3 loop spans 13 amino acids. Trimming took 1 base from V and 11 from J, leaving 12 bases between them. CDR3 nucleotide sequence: TGTGCCAGCAGCTTAGATCAGGGGACGGCCCAGCATTTT. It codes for CASSLDQGTAQHF.

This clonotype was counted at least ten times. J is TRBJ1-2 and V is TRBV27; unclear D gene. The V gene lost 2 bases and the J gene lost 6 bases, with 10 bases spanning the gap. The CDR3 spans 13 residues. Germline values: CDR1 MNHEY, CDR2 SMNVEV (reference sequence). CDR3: CASSLGPLNGYTF. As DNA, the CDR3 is TGTGCCAGCAGTTTAGGACCATTGAATGGCTACACCTTC.

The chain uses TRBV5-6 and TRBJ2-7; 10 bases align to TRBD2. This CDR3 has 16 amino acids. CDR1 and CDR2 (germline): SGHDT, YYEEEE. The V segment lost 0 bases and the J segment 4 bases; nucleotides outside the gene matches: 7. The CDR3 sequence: CASSLGSGLARYEQYF. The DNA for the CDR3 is TGTGCCAGCAGCTTGGGGTCGGGACTAGCGAGATACGAGCAGTACTTC.

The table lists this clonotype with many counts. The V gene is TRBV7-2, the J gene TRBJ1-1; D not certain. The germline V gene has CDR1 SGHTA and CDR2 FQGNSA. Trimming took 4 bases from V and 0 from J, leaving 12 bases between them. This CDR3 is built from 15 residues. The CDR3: CASSSRRLMNTEAFF. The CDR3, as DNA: TGTGCCAGCAGCTCAAGACGGCTCATGAACACTGAAGCTTTCTTT.

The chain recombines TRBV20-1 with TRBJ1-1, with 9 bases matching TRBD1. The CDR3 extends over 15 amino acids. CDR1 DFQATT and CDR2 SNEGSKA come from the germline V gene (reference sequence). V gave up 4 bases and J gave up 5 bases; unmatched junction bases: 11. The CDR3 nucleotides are TGCAGTGCTAAGTCCCACAGGGGGCTAGAAACTGAAGCTTTCTTT. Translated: CSAKSHRGLETEAFF.

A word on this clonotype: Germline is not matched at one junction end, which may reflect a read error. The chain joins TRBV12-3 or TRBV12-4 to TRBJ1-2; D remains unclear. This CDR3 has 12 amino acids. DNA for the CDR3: TGTGCCAGCAGCCTTAGGGAGGGCGCTATTCTCTTC. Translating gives CASSLREGAILF.

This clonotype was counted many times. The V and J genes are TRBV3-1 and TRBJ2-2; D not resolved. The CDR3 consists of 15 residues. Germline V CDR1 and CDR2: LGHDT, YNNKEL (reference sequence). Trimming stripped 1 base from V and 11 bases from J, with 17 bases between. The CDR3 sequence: CASSQGRNTFRELFF. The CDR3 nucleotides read TGTGCCAGCAGCCAAGGTCGGAACACCTTTCGTGAGCTGTTTTTT.

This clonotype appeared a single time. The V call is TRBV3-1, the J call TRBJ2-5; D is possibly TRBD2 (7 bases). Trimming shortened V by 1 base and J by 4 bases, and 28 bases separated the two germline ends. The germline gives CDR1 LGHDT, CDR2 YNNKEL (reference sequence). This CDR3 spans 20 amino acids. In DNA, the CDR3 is TGTGCCAGCAGCCAAGCGAGGGGAACCGGGGGGCTAGTACGTGGAGAGACCCAGTACTTC. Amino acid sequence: CASSQARGTGGLVRGETQYF.